This TCR beta chain was sequenced in a study of T cell responses to AZD1222 COVID-19 vaccine (dated by TCRdb to the early 2020s). Study-wide context: AZD1222 recipients with second doses at about 4 weeks or about 12 weeks were pooled, because spike-specific TCR depth and breadth did not differ between schedules. A total of 233 trial participants underwent TCR sequencing, of whom 207 received two doses of AZD1222 and some 26 received two doses of the MenACWY control vaccine. Enrollment into the trials was organized by age into subgroups of 18-55, 56-69 and 70-plus years, and those subgroups contained around 150, 28 and 57 TCR-sequenced participants, respectively. Points the paper makes about the study in general: After two AZD1222 doses, spike-specific TCR breadth and depth were significantly higher than at day 0 and than in MenACWY recipients. Because no day 14 peak-response samples were available, repertoires were characterized only after the peak T cell response. In the small 56-69-year group, the increase in depth fell short of significance, most likely because of low power. Reportedly, close to half of the unique spike-specific TCRs recognized epitopes lying outside the regions that are mutated in the B.1.351 and B.1.1.7 variants. The vaccine-associated CD4 TCRs covered the entire spike protein, and the dominant responses fell in regions 160-218 and 743-854. Participants were mostly white British and included more females than males, and it was suggested by the authors that clonal diversity may have been underestimated. Conclusions about previously exposed vaccinees are limited because only five to seven AZD1222 recipients were SARS-CoV-2 seropositive at baseline.

The time point label, read with the paper, signifies: baseline before first vaccination. Vaccinee samples were obtained from the UK trials COV001 and COV002, which included a single-blind randomized controlled phase 2/3 trial of AZD1222 (ChAdOx1 nCoV-19) in healthy adults. For TCRbeta chain sequencing, PBMC samples were collected from trial participants at day 0 and at day 28 after the second dose. The CDR3 regions of human TCRbeta chains were analyzed by immunosequencing. For the original study's pipeline: Repertoire TCRs were checked for matches against a reference library of SARS-CoV-2-specific TCRs that had been generated using the MIRA antigen-specificity platform. Breadth was defined as the fraction of unique TCRs that were SARS-CoV-2-associated. Depth was defined as the fraction of total T cells that were SARS-CoV-2-associated. Using the MIRA data, every spike-specific TCR was mapped to the spike region that the TCR reacted to and assigned to either a CD4 or a CD8 class. Log10-transformed breadth and depth values were compared by one-way ANOVA with Sidak's multiple comparisons tests. TCRdb mirrors the immuneACCESS table, restricted to in-frame sequences. Some clones are absent from its copies; in checked studies, under half trace to an unresolved V gene, and the reason for the others is unknown. The V and J calls and the clone size are those of that table, but D and trimming were determined from the DNA. This sample lists around 130,000 clones; 93% were detected once. Of the sample, around 0.91% falls within the top ten clones.

V is reduced by 7 bases and J by 1 base, leaving a spacing of 16 bases between them. CDR1 and CDR2, per the germline V gene, are MNHEY and SVGAGI. The CDR3 contains 15 residues, cysteine and phenylalanine counted. Just the 45-base CDR3 DNA is kept, in frame starting at base 1. Notes on this clone: Its antigen is not yet known. No per-base quality is available; no much larger clone lies one base away.

The chain was built from TRBV6-5 and TRBJ1-2; a tentative D match to TRBD1 spans 6 bases. Sample: peripheral blood, taken on day 0 of AZD1222 vaccination. This TCR was sampled from an adult in good health. CDR3 reads: CASKWTVLINYGYTF. The nucleotide sequence reads TGTGCCAGCAAGTGGACAGTTCTTATTAACTATGGCTACACCTTC.